This TCR beta chain was observed in a study of shared clonotypes between healthy human individuals. All donors were healthy HIV-negative adults lacking recent acute infections or vaccinations. The CDR3 is made up of 16 amino acids. V was clipped by 1 base and J by 5 bases; unmatched bases: 7. Germline loops: CDR1 MNHNY, CDR2 SVGAGI (reference sequence). Genomic DNA belonging to each subset was distributed in equal measure over several immunoSEQ plates. Sequencing used immunoSEQ multiplex PCR; TCRdb keeps in-frame clones, though not all of them. The data contain some 2,000,000 clones, 95% of them singletons. Study-wide results and limits: An expected dependence of interdonor clonotype sharing on sequencing depth was noted. Though the depth was large, rarefaction showed that sorted-subset sequencing was incomplete.

On this clone: Its target is not known.

Sequenced sample: naive CD4+ T cells sorted from blood. Stated subset: CD45RA+ positively selected. This rearrangement joins TRBV6-6 to TRBJ2-1, with TRBD2 matching 8 bases. The source of this sequence is a young man in good health. DNA of the CDR3: TGTGCCAGCAGTTACTTCTTCACTAGCGGACACAATGAGCAGTTCTTC. Amino acid sequence: CASSYFFTSGHNEQFF.